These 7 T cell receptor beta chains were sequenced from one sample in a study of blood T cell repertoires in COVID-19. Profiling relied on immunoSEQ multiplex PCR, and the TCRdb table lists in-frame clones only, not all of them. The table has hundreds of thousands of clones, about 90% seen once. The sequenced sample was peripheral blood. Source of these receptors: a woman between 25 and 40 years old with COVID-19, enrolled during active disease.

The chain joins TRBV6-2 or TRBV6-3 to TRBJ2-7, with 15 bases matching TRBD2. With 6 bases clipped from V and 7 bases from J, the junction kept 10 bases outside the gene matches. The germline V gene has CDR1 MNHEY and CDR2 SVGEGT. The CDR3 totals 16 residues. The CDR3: CASSSGLAGGKGEQYV. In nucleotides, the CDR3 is TGTGCCAGCAGCTCCGGACTAGCGGGAGGGAAGGGGGAGCAGTACGTC.

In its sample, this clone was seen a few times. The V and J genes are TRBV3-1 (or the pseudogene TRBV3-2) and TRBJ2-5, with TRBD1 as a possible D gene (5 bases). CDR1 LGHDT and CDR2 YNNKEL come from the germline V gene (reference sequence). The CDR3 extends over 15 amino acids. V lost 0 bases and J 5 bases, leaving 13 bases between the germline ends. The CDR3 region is CASSQDLRAGETQYF. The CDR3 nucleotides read TGTGCCAGCAGCCAAGATCTTAGGGCAGGGGAGACCCAGTACTTC.

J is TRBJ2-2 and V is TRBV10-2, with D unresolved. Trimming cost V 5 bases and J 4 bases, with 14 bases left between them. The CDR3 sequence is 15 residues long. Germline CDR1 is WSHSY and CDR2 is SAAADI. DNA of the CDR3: TGCGCCAGCAGTCCCTCGGCAGCGTTCACCGGGGAGCTGTTTTTT. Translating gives CASSPSAAFTGELFF.

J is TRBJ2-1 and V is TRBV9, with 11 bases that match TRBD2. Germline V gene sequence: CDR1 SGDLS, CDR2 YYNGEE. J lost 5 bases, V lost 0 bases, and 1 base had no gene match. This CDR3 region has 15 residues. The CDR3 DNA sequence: TGTGCCAGCAGCGTAGGACTAGCGGGGAACAATGAGCAGTTCTTC. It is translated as CASSVGLAGNNEQFF.

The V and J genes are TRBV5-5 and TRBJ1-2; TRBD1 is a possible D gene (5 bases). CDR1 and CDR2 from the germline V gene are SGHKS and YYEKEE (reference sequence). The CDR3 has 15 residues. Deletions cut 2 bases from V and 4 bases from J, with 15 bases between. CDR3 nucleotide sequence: TGTGCCAGCAGCTTCAGACAGTTAGCATCCTATGGCTACACCTTC. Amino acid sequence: CASSFRQLASYGYTF.

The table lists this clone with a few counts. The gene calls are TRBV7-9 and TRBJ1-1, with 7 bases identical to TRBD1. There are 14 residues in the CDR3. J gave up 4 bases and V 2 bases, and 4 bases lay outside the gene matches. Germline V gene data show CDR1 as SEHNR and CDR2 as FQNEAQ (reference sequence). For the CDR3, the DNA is TGTGCCAGCAGCTTAATGGCAGGGGGCACTGAAGCTTTCTTT. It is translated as CASSLMAGGTEAFF.

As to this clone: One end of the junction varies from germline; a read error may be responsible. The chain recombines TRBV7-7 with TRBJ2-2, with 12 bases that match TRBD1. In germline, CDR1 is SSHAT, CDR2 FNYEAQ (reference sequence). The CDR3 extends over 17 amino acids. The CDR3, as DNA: TGTGCTAGCAGCACGTTCGGGACAGGGGGCAACACCGGGGAGCTGTTTTTT. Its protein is CASSTFGTGGNTGELFF.